This T cell receptor beta chain originates from a study of CD8 T cells in ankylosing spondylitis. Libraries of TCR beta came from quantitative 5'-RACE with molecular barcodes. Via MiXCR, TCRdb re-called the 5' RACE reads, giving one row per CDR3 protein. The data hold a few hundred thousand distinct CDR3 sequences, with about 24% observed a single time. This CDR3 has 14 amino acids. CDR1 and CDR2 from the germline V gene are SGHRS and YFSETQ. Trimming at V came to 4 bases and at J to 4 bases, leaving 5 bases not matched to a gene. Notes on the study in general: Seven or eight highly homologous variants made up a TCR beta motif, and this motif appeared characteristic of ankylosing spondylitis blood. With a CD8+ phenotype, disease-linked clones were relatively rare in peripheral blood. Reportedly, matched ankylosing spondylitis synovial fluid was significantly enriched for disease-linked clones.

This clonotype has only one observation. Its antigen is not known. This sequence originates from a male donor with ankylosing spondylitis or in good health (not recorded which). This chain connects TRBV5-1 to TRBJ2-3; 8 nucleotides agree with TRBD1. What was sequenced was blood, either unsorted or a sorted T cell fraction (not recorded which). DNA for the CDR3: TGCGCCAGCAGCCCACAGGGGGGAGCAGATACGCAGTATTTT. Translation gives CASSPQGGADTQYF.